The source of this T cell receptor (gamma chain) is a study of gamma-delta chains in newborns, infants, children. For the study at large: Microbial exposure reportedly drives polyclonal innate γδ T cell expansion after birth.

TCRdb used CATT to re-call clones from the reads. Of roughly 1,600 gamma-chain clones listed, 68% were seen once; the top ten hold about 25%. V lost 3 bases and J lost 6; bases outside the gene matches: 8. The CDR3 runs 17 residues. Germline CDR1 and CDR2: GITISATS and ISYDGTV (reference sequence). Sample: blood. The clonotype originates from a child who was a newborn, infant or young child, either healthy, febrile or measles-vaccinated (not recorded which). The rearrangement joins TRGV9 to TRGJP. Assignment of the J gene here rests on matching the DNA to germline, because TCRdb gives none. In DNA, the CDR3 is TGTGCCTTGTGGGAGATGCTAAGAGAGTTGGGCAAAAAAATCAAGGTATTT. Amino acid sequence: CALWEMLRELGKKIKVF.